Following are 11 T cell receptor beta chains from one sample sequenced in a study of T cell repertoires in cytomegalovirus infection. Each CDR3 protein gets one entry after TCRdb re-called the reads with MiXCR. Altogether 380,000 or so distinct CDR3 sequences are present, roughly 34% being singletons, with the ten largest covering less than 15%. These receptors' targets are unknown. The sample was cultured PBMCs, taken from culture after CMV antigen stimulation. These receptors all come from a human donor in good health (CMV status not recorded). Some clones in this sample may be carry-over from other donors' samples.

This clonotype appeared a single time. The chain has TRBV4-1 and TRBJ1-5; TRBD1 might be the D (5 bases). Germline V CDR1 and CDR2: MGHRA, YSYEKL. CDR3 length: 17 amino acids. V shed 1 base and J shed 6 bases, with 19 bases lying between them. The CDR3 nucleotides read TGCGCCAGCAGCCAAGGACTTGACAGCTCGACGGTTCAGCCCCAGCATTTT. Its protein product is CASSQGLDSSTVQPQHF.

This clonotype was observed once. The J gene is TRBJ2-6, the V gene TRBV18; 7 nucleotides line up with TRBD1. The CDR3 contains 18 residues. The ends lost 3 bases at V and 0 bases at J; junction bases unmatched: 8. The germline V gene has CDR1 KGHSH and CDR2 LQKENI. The CDR3 DNA reads as TGTGCCAGCTCACCTAGACAGGGTGGGAGCTCTGGGGCCAACGTCCTGACTTTC. It codes for CASSPRQGGSSGANVLTF.

This clonotype was seen a handful of times. The V call is TRBV7-2, the J call TRBJ2-7, with TRBD1 as a possible D gene (5 bases). Germline loops: CDR1 SGHTA, CDR2 FQGNSA. Trimming cost V 4 bases and J 4 bases, with 11 bases left between them. The CDR3 extends over 13 amino acids. As DNA, the CDR3 is TGTGCCAGCAGCTCGACCCAGGGTTACGAGCAGTACTTC. Translating it yields CASSSTQGYEQYF.

There are a few counts of this clonotype. The chain carries TRBV19 and TRBJ2-7; TRBD2 matches 13 bases. From germline, CDR1 is LNHDA and CDR2 SQIVND (reference sequence). The CDR3 sequence is 16 residues long. V shed 1 base, J shed 2 bases, and the junction held 2 bases outside the gene matches. CDR3 loop: CASSIGTSGSAYEQYF. In DNA form, the CDR3 reads TGTGCCAGTAGTATAGGGACTAGCGGGAGTGCCTACGAGCAGTACTTC.

The rearrangement links TRBV7-2 to TRBJ1-3; D gene ambiguous. Trimming pared 5 bases from V and 3 bases from J, leaving 5 bases between. CDR3 length: 12 amino acids. Germline CDR1 is SGHTA and CDR2 is FQGNSA. DNA of the CDR3: TGTGCCAGCAGCGTCCTTGGAAACACCATATATTTT. Its protein is CASSVLGNTIYF.

This chain uses TRBV29-1 with TRBJ1-1; D unclear. Germline V gene lookup returns CDR1 SQVTM and CDR2 ANQGSEA. V gave up 7 bases and J gave up 1 base, with 13 bases separating them. The length of the CDR3 is 13 residues. CDR3 DNA sequence: TGCAGCGGGCTCGCAGACTGGAACACTGAAGCTTTCTTT. Protein: CSGLADWNTEAFF. The variable domain in full, completed from reference TRBV29-1 and TRBJ1-1, reads SAVISQKPSRDICQRGTSLTIQCQVDSQVTMMFWYRQQPGQSLTLIATANQGSEATYESGFVIDKFPISRPNLTFSTLTVSNMSPEDSSIYLCSGLADWNTEAFFGQGTRLTVV.

This clonotype was seen a few times. The chain couples TRBV7-2 to TRBJ2-2; D remains unclear. The CDR3 has 15 amino acids. CDR1 is SGHTA, CDR2 FQGNSA, per germline. Trimming left V 1 base short and J 5 bases short, with 11 bases between. CDR3 sequence: CASSLGVGQTGELFF. The CDR3 bases are TGTGCCAGCAGCTTAGGTGTGGGTCAAACCGGGGAGCTGTTTTTT. Together with reference TRBV7-2 and TRBJ2-2, the CDR3 gives the full variable domain: GAGVSQSPSNKVTEKGKDVELRCDPISGHTALYWYRQSLGQGLEFLIYFQGNSAPDKSGLPSDRFSAERTGGSVSTLTIQRTQQEDSAVYLCASSLGVGQTGELFFGEGSRLTVL.

The chain carries TRBV29-1 and TRBJ2-7; TRBD1 matches at 8 bases. Germline CDR1 and CDR2: SQVTM and ANQGSEA. The CDR3 totals 15 residues. Trimming took 2 bases from V and 2 from J; bases not matched to a gene: 8. The CDR3 loop reads CSVELRDRPPYEQYF. Here the CDR3 DNA reads TGCAGCGTTGAATTGCGGGACAGGCCCCCCTACGAGCAGTACTTC.

This rearrangement joins TRBV4-1 to TRBJ1-1, with a possible D match to TRBD1 (6 bases). The germline V gene encodes CDR1 MGHRA and CDR2 YSYEKL. This CDR3 is 17 amino acids long. Trimming took 4 bases from V and 4 from J, leaving 22 bases between them. This CDR3 is CASSPTQRAGDGTEAFF. Here the CDR3 DNA reads TGCGCCAGCAGCCCCACCCAGAGAGCAGGGGATGGCACTGAAGCTTTCTTT.

This clonotype was recorded a few times. The gene calls are TRBV18 and TRBJ1-6, with TRBD1 matching 7 bases. V was pared by 3 bases and J by 7 bases, with 3 bases of the junction left unmatched. CDR1 and CDR2 (germline): KGHSH, LQKENI. This CDR3 comprises 14 residues. CDR3 residues: CASSPTGENSPLHF. In nucleotides, the CDR3 is TGTGCCAGCTCACCCACAGGGGAGAATTCACCCCTCCACTTT.

The chain recombines TRBV7-9 with TRBJ2-7; possible D gene TRBD2, 5 bases. Germline-derived CDR1 and CDR2 are SEHNR and FQNEAQ (reference sequence). V dropped 6 bases and J dropped 6 bases, with 24 bases sitting between them. This CDR3 has 16 amino acids. The CDR3 here is CASSPRKLRSGSEQYV. CDR3 nucleotides: TGTGCCAGCAGTCCGCGTAAGCTCCGTTCGGGATCCGAGCAGTACGTC.